One and the same sample provided the 9 T cell receptor beta chains below, sequenced in a study of cytomegalovirus exposure and HLA in healthy donors. With 60 Vbeta and 13 Jbeta primers, the PCR was carried out. The assay was immunoSEQ multiplex PCR, and TCRdb's table has in-frame clones only and misses some. There are some 90,000 clones in the sample; 65% to 80% occur only once, and 13% to 15% lies in the top ten. Sample: PBMCs. All receptors come from a woman aged 70-85 years in good health and CMV-seropositive.

This clone has a handful of counts. The chain couples TRBV9 to TRBJ2-1, with D unresolved. The CDR3 extends over 15 amino acids. Germline V gene lookup returns CDR1 SGDLS and CDR2 YYNGEE. Trimming stripped 0 bases from V and 5 bases from J, with 12 bases between. The CDR3, as DNA: TGTGCCAGCAGCGTAGTCGGCCGGAGTAACAATGAGCAGTTCTTC. Residues: CASSVVGRSNNEQFF.

The chain carries TRBV19 and TRBJ1-1, with TRBD1 as a possible D gene (5 bases). The CDR3 contains 18 residues. V shed 3 bases and J shed 3 bases, with 23 bases lying between them. CDR1 is LNHDA and CDR2 is SQIVND in the germline V gene (reference sequence). DNA of the CDR3: TGTGCCAGTAGTATGGCCCTCGGCAGGGTAAATTGGTACACTGAAGCTTTCTTT. Its translation is CASSMALGRVNWYTEAFF.

In this sample, this clone turned up once. The rearrangement uses TRBV5-1 and TRBJ2-3; D might be TRBD1 (5 bases). CDR1 SGHRS and CDR2 YFSETQ come from the germline V gene. V dropped 1 base and J dropped 4 bases, with 10 bases sitting between them. The length of the CDR3 is 14 residues. This CDR3 is CASSLSQGADTQYF. The CDR3 nucleotides are TGCGCCAGCAGCTTGTCCCAGGGTGCAGATACGCAGTATTTT.

Comment on this clone: A read error may produce the germline difference seen at one junction end. This sequence joins TRBV19 and TRBJ2-1, with 7 bases lining up with TRBD1. The germline CDR1 and CDR2 sequences are LNHDA and SQIVND (reference sequence). This CDR3 has 12 amino acids. The DNA for the CDR3 is TGTGCCAGCGGGACAGCCTACAATGAGCGGTTCTTC. Translation gives CASGTAYNERFF.

The gene calls are TRBV2 and TRBJ2-7, with D possibly TRBD2 on 5 matching bases. This CDR3 has 12 residues. Germline V gives CDR1 SNHLY, CDR2 FYNNEI. Trimming removed 4 bases from V and 2 bases from J, with 6 bases in between. The CDR3, as DNA: TGTGCCAGCAGTGTGAGGGCCTACGAGCAGTACTTC. Amino acid sequence: CASSVRAYEQYF.

The gene calls are TRBV27 and TRBJ2-3; 7 bases match TRBD2. V lost 5 bases and J lost 7; bases outside the gene matches: 9. The CDR3 has 14 residues. Germline V gives CDR1 MNHEY, CDR2 SMNVEV (reference sequence). This chain's CDR3 is CASSPGDYANTQYF. DNA of the CDR3: TGTGCCAGCAGTCCCGGGGACTATGCAAATACGCAGTATTTT.

The chain employs TRBV7-3 and TRBJ2-3, with TRBD1 as a possible D gene (5 bases). Germline V gene lookup returns CDR1 SGHTA and CDR2 FQGTGA. CDR3 length equals 15 residues. The ends were cut back, 2 bases at V and 2 bases at J, with 11 bases in the middle. The CDR3 DNA sequence: TGTGCCAGCAGCTTAGCAGGGTGGTACACAGATACGCAGTATTTT. Its protein is CASSLAGWYTDTQYF.

The rearrangement uses TRBV5-1 and TRBJ1-5, with D perhaps matching TRBD1 (5 bases). Looked up from germline, CDR1 is SGHRS and CDR2 is YFSETQ. The CDR3 consists of 13 residues. The V end was cut by 4 bases, the J end by 5 bases, with 10 bases between. DNA for the CDR3: TGCGCCAGCAGCCCCGCAGGGTATCAGCCCCAGCATTTT. Protein: CASSPAGYQPQHF.

The chain links TRBV19 to TRBJ2-5, with 7 nucleotides matching TRBD2. The J call is uncertain, as TRBJ2-7 better fits the DNA end. Germline values: CDR1 LNHDA, CDR2 SQIVND (reference sequence). The CDR3 loop spans 14 amino acids. DNA of the CDR3: TGTGCCAGTAGTCGGGGGGACCACACCTACGAGCAGTACTTC. Protein: CASSRGDHTYEQYF.